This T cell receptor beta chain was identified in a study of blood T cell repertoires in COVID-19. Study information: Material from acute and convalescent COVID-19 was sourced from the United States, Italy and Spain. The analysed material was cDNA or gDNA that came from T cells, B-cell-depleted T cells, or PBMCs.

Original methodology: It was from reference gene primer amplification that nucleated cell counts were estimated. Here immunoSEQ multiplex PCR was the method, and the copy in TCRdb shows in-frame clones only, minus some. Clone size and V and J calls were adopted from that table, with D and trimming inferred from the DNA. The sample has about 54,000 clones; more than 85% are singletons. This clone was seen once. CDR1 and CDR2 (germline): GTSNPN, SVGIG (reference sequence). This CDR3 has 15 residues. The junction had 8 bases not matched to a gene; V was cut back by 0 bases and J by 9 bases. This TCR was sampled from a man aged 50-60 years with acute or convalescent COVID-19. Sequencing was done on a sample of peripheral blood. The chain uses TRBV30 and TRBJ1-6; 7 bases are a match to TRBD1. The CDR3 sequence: CAWSVPDRRSSPLHF. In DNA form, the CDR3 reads TGTGCCTGGAGTGTCCCGGACAGGAGGAGTTCACCCCTCCACTTT.